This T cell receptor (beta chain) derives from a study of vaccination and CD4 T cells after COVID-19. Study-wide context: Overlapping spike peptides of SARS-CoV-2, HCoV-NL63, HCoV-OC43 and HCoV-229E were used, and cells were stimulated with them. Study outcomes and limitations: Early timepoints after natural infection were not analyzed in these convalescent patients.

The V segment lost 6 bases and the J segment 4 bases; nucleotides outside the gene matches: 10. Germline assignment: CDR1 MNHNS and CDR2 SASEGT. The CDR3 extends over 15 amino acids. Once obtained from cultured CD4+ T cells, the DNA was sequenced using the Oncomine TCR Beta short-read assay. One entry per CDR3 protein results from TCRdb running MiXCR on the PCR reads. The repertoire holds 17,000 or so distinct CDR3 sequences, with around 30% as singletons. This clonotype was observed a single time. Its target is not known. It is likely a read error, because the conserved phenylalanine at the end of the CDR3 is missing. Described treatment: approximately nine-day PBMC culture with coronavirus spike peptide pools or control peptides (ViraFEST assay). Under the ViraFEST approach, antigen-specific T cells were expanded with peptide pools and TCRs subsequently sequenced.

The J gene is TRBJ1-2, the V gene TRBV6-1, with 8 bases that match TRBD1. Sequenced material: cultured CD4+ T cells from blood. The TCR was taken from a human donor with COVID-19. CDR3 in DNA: TGTGCCAGCAGGGACGATCAGGGGGCGGGCTATGGCTACACCCTC. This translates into CASRDDQGAGYGYTL.